This passage covers 7 T cell receptor beta chains from one sample sequenced in a study of blood T cell repertoires in COVID-19. TCRdb's copy holds only in-frame clones and misses some; the assay was immunoSEQ multiplex PCR. The sample contains some 340,000 clones, more than 75% of which appear only once. Sequencing was done on a sample of PBMCs or T cells enriched from blood (not recorded which). These receptor sequences come from a woman aged 25 to 39 who had recovered from COVID-19.

This sequence joins TRBV19 and TRBJ1-1, with D possibly TRBD1 on 6 matching bases. This CDR3 has 11 amino acids. Germline assignment: CDR1 LNHDA and CDR2 SQIVND (reference sequence). Trimming took 11 bases from V and 6 from J, leaving 13 bases between them. CDR3 in DNA: TGTGCCTGCCGCGAGGGGGCTGAAGCTTTCTTT. This encodes CACREGAEAFF. Together with reference TRBV19 and TRBJ1-1, the CDR3 gives the full variable domain: DGGITQSPKYLFRKEGQNVTLSCEQNLNHDAMYWYRQDPGQGLRLIYYSQIVNDFQKGDIAEGYSVSREKKESFPLTVTSAQKNPTAFYLCACREGAEAFFGQGTRLTVV.

The chain joins TRBV5-6 to TRBJ1-1; unclear D gene. The CDR3 contains 12 residues. Trimming left V 2 bases short and J 6 bases short, with 8 bases between. Germline CDR1 reads SGHDT; CDR2 reads YYEEEE. CDR3 sequence reads: CASSFGGPEAFF. The DNA for the CDR3 is TGTGCCAGCAGCTTTGGAGGGCCTGAAGCTTTCTTT.

V gene TRBV19 combines with J gene TRBJ1-4; D is perhaps TRBD1 (6 bases). Germline V gene sequence: CDR1 LNHDA, CDR2 SQIVND (reference sequence). V lost 3 bases, J lost 7 bases, and 12 bases lay in between. CDR3 length: 14 residues. The CDR3 sequence: CASSMGAGTEKLFF. CDR3 DNA sequence: TGTGCCAGTAGTATGGGGGCCGGGACTGAAAAACTGTTTTTT. The complete variable domain, with remaining parts taken from reference TRBV19 and TRBJ1-4, reads DGGITQSPKYLFRKEGQNVTLSCEQNLNHDAMYWYRQDPGQGLRLIYYSQIVNDFQKGDIAEGYSVSREKKESFPLTVTSAQKNPTAFYLCASSMGAGTEKLFFGSGTQLSVL.

The V call is TRBV30, the J call TRBJ2-6; D possibly corresponds to TRBD1 (5 bases). The CDR3 totals 16 residues. Trimming took off 2 bases at V and 0 bases at J, with 11 bases between the two ends. Germline-derived CDR1 and CDR2 are GTSNPN and SVGIG (reference sequence). CDR3 protein: CAWSQQVSSGANVLTF. In nucleotides, the CDR3 is TGTGCCTGGAGTCAACAGGTGTCCTCTGGGGCCAACGTCCTGACTTTC.

This clone was seen a handful of times. The chain joins TRBV6-5 to TRBJ1-2, with D possibly matching TRBD1 (6 bases). Looked up from germline, CDR1 is MNHEY and CDR2 is SVGAGI. The CDR3 runs to 13 residues. V was cut by 10 bases and J by 5 bases, with 17 bases left in between. CDR3 sequence: CATTMGARYGYTF. CDR3 coding DNA: TGTGCCACCACAATGGGGGCAAGGTATGGCTACACCTTC.

The CDR3 reads CARDSNTNYGYTF. CDR3 sequence (DNA): TGTGCCCGGGACAGTAATACTAACTATGGCTACACCTTC. This chain joins TRBV30 and TRBJ1-2; 7 nucleotides line up with TRBD1. The V gene's germline CDR1 is GTSNPN and CDR2 SVGIG (reference sequence). Trimming cost V 8 bases and J 0 bases; bases outside gene matches: 6. CDR3 size: 13 residues. The complete variable domain, with remaining parts taken from reference TRBV30 and TRBJ1-2, reads SQTIHQWPATLVQPVGSPLSLECTVEGTSNPNLYWYRQAAGRGLQLLFYSVGIGQISSEVPQNLSASRPQDRQFILSSKKLLLSDSGFYLCARDSNTNYGYTFGSGTRLTVV.

This chain connects TRBV27 to TRBJ2-6; D may be TRBD2 (6 bases). V was cut by 8 bases and J by 1 base, with 12 bases left in between. The CDR3 covers 15 residues. Germline V gene data show CDR1 as MNHEY and CDR2 as SMNVEV (reference sequence). The CDR3 DNA follows: TGTGCCAGCGCCCCCCGGGGGTCTGGGGCCAACGTCCTGACTTTC. Translation gives CASAPRGSGANVLTF.